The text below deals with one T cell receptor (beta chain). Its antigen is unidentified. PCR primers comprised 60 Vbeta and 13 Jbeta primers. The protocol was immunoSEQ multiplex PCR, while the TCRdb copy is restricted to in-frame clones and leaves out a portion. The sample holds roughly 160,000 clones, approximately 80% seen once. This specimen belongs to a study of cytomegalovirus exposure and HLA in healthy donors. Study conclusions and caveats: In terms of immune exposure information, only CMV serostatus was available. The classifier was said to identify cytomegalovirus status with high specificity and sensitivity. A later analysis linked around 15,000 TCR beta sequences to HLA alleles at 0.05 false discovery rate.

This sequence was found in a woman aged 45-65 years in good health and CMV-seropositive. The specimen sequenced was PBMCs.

CDR3 DNA: TGTGCCAGCAGCCCTAGCGGGAGTCATACGGCGCAGCATTTT. Protein product: CASSPSGSHTAQHF. The chain joins TRBV28 to TRBJ2-3, with D hard to call. The J call may be faulty, since TRBJ1-5 better matches the DNA end. This CDR3 comprises 14 residues. Germline CDR1 reads MDHEN; CDR2 reads SYDVKM.